This TCR beta chain derives from a study of cytomegalovirus exposure and HLA in healthy donors. Study-wide background: Previous work identified 100 million or so unique TCR beta sequences from around 200 million T cells. Unique TCRs from HLA-typed donors, 70 million to 100 million of them, were held in an early data release.

Amplification used 60 Vbeta primers and 13 Jbeta primers. Measured with immunoSEQ multiplex PCR; TCRdb has only the in-frame clones, and not every one. The sample includes roughly 190,000 clones, 65% to 85% of them seen just once. Germline trimming cut 8 bases from V and 3 bases from J; bases unmatched to any gene: 9. Germline V lookup: CDR1 MNHNS, CDR2 SASEGT. CDR3 size: 15 residues. Study observations and caveats: Researchers reported in a later analysis that a missense DCLRE1C variant was tied to TCR beta V- and J-gene trimming. HLA alleles were associated with some 16,000 TCR beta sequences in a later analysis at 0.05 false discovery rate.

As to this clone: Its specificity is not known.

This TCR was recovered from a man between 40 and 49 years old in good health and CMV-seropositive. Input material: PBMCs. The chain combines TRBV6-1 with TRBJ2-7, with 11 bases identical to TRBD2. CDR3 nucleotides: TGTGCCAGCGTCCAGGTAGCGGGAGGGGGCTACGAGCAGTACTTC. This gives the protein CASVQVAGGGYEQYF.